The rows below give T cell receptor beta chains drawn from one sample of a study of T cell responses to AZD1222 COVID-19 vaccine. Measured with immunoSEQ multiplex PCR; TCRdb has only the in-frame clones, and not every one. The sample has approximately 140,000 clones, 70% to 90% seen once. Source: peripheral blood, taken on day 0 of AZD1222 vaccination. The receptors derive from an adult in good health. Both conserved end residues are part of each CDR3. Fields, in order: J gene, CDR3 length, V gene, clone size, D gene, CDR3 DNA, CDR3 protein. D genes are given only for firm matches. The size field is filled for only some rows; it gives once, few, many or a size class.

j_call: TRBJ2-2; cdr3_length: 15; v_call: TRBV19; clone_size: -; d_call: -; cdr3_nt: TGTGCCAGTAGTATAGATGTCGGTAACACCGGGGAGCTGTTTTTT; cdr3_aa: CASSIDVGNTGELFF
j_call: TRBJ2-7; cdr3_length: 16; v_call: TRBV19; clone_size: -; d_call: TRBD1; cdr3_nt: TGTGCCAGTAGTGTGAATCCAGGGGGCGCCGCCTACGAGCAGTACTTC; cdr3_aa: CASSVNPGGAAYEQYF
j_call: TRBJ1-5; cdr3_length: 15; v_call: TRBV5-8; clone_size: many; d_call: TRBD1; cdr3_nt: TGTGCCAGCAGTTCTGACAGGGCAGAAGGTCAGCCCCAGCATTTT; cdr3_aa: CASSSDRAEGQPQHF
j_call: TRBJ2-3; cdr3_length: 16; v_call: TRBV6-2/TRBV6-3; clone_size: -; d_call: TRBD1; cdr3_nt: TGTGCCAGCAGCCTCGGACAGGGGGGGATTCAGGATACGCAGTATTTT; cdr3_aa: CASSLGQGGIQDTQYF
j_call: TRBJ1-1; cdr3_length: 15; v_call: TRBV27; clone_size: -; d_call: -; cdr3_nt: TGTGCCAGCAGGACAGTACCCATCCTGAACACTGAAGCTTTCTTT; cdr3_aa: CASRTVPILNTEAFF
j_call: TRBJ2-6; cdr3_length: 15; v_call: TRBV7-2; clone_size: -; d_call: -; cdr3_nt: TGTGCCAGCAGCTTGACAGTCTCTGGGGCCAACGTCCTGACTTTC; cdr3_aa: CASSLTVSGANVLTF
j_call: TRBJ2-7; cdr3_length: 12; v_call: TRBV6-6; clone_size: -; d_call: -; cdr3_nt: TGTGCCAGCAGTTTAGGGTACTACGAGCAGTACTTC; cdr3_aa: CASSLGYYEQYF
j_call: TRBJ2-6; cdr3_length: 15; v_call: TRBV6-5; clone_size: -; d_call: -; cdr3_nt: TGTGCCAGCACGAGGGGACCGACTGGGGCCAACGTCCTGACTTTC; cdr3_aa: CASTRGPTGANVLTF
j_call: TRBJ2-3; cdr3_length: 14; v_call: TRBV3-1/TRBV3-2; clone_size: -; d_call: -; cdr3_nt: TGTGCCAGCAGCCAGTCCGTCGTGGCAGATACGCAGTATTTT; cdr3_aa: CASSQSVVADTQYF
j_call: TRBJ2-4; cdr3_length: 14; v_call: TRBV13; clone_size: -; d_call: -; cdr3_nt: TGTGCCAGCAGCTTAAGGGCAGGGAAAAACATTCAGTACTTC; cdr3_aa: CASSLRAGKNIQYF
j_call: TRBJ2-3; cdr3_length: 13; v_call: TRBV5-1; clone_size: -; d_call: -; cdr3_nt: TGCGCCAGCAGTCCTGGTGGGCCAGATACGCAGTATTTT; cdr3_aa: CASSPGGPDTQYF
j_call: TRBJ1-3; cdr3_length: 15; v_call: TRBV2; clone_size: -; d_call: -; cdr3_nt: TGTGCCAGCAGTATCGCCATCACCTCTGGAAACACCATATATTTT; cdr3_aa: CASSIAITSGNTIYF
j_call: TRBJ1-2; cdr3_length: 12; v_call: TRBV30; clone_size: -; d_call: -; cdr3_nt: TGTGCCTGGAGTGTCAGCACCTATGGCTACACCTTC; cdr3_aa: CAWSVSTYGYTF
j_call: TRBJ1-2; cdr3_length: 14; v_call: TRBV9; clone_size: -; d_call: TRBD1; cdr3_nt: TGTGCCAGCAGCGCCGCCTCTGACAGGGATGGCTACACCTTC; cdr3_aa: CASSAASDRDGYTF
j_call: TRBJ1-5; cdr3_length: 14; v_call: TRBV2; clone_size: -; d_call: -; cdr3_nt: TGTGCCAGCCGCCGGGATTTAAGCAATCAGCCCCAGCATTTT; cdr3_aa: CASRRDLSNQPQHF
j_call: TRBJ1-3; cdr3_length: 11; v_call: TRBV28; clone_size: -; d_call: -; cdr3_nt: TGTGCCAGCAGGAGGGGAAACACCATATATTTT; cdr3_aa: CASRRGNTIYF
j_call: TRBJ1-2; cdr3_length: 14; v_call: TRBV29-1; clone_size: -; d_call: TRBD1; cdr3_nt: TGCAGCGCATTAACAGGGGCGTTTAACTATGGCTACACCTTC; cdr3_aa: CSALTGAFNYGYTF
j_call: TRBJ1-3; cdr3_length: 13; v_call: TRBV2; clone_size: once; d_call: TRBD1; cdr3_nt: TGTGCCGGGAGGACAGGGGGCCAGGGCACCATATATTTT; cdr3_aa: CAGRTGGQGTIYF
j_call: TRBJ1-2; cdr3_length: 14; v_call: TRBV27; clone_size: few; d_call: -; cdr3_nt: TGTGCCAGCAGTTTATCCGGGGGATTCTATGGCTACACCTTC; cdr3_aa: CASSLSGGFYGYTF
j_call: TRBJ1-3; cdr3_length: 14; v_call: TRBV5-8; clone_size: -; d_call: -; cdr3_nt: TGTGCCAGCAGCTTGGCCTACTCTGGAAACACCATATATTTT; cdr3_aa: CASSLAYSGNTIYF
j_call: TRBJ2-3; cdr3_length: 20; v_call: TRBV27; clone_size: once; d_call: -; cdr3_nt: TGTGCCAGCAGCCAATTGAGGGTAATAGGGACGGACGCTCTGAGAGATACGCAGTATTTT; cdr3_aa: CASSQLRVIGTDALRDTQYF
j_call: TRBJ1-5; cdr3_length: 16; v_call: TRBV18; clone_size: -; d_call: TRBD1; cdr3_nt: TGTGCCAGCTCACCGGGGACAGCAGCCACTAATCAGCCCCAGCATTTT; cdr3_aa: CASSPGTAATNQPQHF
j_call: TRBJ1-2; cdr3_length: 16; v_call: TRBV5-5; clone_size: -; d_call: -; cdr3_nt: TGTGCCAGCAGCTTGGCCATCGGGCAGGCTAACTATGGCTACACCTTC; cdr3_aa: CASSLAIGQANYGYTF
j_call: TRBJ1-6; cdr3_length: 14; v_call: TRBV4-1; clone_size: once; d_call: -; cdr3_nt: TGCGCCAGCAGCCAAGACGGCAGGAATTCACCCCTCCACTTT; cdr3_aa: CASSQDGRNSPLHF
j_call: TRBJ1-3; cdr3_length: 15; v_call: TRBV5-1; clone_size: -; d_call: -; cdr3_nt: TGCGCCAGCAGCTTTCAGTCCAGCTCTGGAAACACCATATATTTT; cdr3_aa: CASSFQSSSGNTIYF
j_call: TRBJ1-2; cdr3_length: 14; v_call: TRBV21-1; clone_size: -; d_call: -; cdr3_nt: TGTGCCAGCAGCATAATGCAGGCTAACTATGGCTACACCTTC; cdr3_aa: CASSIMQANYGYTF
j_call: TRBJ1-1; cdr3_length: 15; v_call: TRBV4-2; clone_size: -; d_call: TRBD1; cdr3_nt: TGTGCCAGCAGCAAAACAGGGGGCTTTAACACTGAAGCTTTCTTT; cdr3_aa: CASSKTGGFNTEAFF
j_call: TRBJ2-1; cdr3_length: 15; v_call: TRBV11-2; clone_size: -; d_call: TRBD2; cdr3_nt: TGTGCCAGCAGGTCATGGCGGGGGGGCATCGATGAGCAGTTCTTC; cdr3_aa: CASRSWRGGIDEQFF
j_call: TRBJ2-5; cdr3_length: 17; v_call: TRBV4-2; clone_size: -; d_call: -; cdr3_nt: TGTGCCAGCAGCCAAGAGGGGTTCGGCGGGGCCGGAGAGACCCAGTACTTC; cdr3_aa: CASSQEGFGGAGETQYF
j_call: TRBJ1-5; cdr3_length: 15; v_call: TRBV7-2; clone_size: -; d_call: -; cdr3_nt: TGTGCCAGCAGCTTAGGTCGTAATTGGAATCAGCCCCAGCATTTT; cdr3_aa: CASSLGRNWNQPQHF
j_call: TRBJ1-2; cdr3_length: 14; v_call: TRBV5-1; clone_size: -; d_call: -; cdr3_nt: TGCGCCAGCAGCTTGGGTGCGCCAGACTATGGCTACACCTTC; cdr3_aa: CASSLGAPDYGYTF
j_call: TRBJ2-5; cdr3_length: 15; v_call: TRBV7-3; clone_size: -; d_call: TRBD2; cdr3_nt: TGTGCCAGCAGCCTGACTAGCGGGGCGCAAGAGACCCAGTACTTC; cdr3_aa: CASSLTSGAQETQYF
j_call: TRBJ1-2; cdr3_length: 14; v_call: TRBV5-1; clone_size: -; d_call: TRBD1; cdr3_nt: TGCGCCAGCAGCTTGCGGGGACAGGGAGATGGCTACACCTTC; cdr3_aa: CASSLRGQGDGYTF
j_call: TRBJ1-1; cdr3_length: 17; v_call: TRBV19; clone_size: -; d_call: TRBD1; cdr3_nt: TGTGCCAGTAGTAAGGGACAGGGGGCGATTTTGAACACTGAAGCTTTCTTT; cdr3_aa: CASSKGQGAILNTEAFF
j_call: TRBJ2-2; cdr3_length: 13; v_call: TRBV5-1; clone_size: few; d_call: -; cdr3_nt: TGCGCCAGCAGCTTGGCTGGTTTAGGGGAGCTGTTTTTT; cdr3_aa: CASSLAGLGELFF
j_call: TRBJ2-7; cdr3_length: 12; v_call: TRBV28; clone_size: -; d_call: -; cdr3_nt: TGTGCCAGCAAAAAAGAGGGTTACGAGCAGTACTTC; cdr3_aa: CASKKEGYEQYF
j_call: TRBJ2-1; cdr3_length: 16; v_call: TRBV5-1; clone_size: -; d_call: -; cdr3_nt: TGCGCCAGTACGGGCGGGTGGGGGGACTCCTACAATGAGCAGTTCTTC; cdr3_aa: CASTGGWGDSYNEQFF
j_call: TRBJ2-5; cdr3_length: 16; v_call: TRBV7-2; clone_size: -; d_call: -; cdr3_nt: TGTGCCAGCAGCTTAGAGGGTGTAGGTAGTCAAGAGACCCAGTACTTC; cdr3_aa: CASSLEGVGSQETQYF